This TCR beta chain derives from a study of T cells after yellow fever vaccination (dated by TCRdb to about 2019). About the full investigation: Libraries from fractions with low cell numbers were prepared with the SMART-Seq v4 Ultra Low Input RNA kit. Bulk TCR alpha and beta repertoires were sequenced longitudinally to track T-cell clones before and after primary and booster YFV17D yellow fever vaccination. The cohort comprised two healthy male donors, one aged 18 to 29 and one aged 30 to 40 years. Blood samples were taken at several timepoints before and after primary and secondary immunization, and bulk PBMC replicates and cell subsets were isolated. General findings and caveats noted by the study authors: Only a couple of donors were included in the study, so the extent to which the findings can be generalized is limited. The secondary T-cell response was found to be weaker but faster than the primary response, with a peak reached on day 5 rather than on day 15. Most clones expanded after primary vaccination were re-detected after the booster (around 96% of CD4 and roughly 85% of CD8), suggesting broad memory maintenance. Because abundant contaminating clonotypes from the bulk population could be contained in FACS-sorted repertoires, computational filtering was required. A small fraction of clonotypes showed up in both the CD4 and CD8 compartments, probably as a result of convergent recombination.

V drops 3 bases and J drops 1 base, leaving 6 bases in between. CDR1 and CDR2, looked up from the germline V gene, are SGHVS and FNYEAQ. The CDR3 has 14 amino acids, counting the end cysteine and phenylalanine. Only the CDR3 DNA is retained, 42 bases long and in frame from the first base. This clonotype was picked up a small number of times. Which antigen it targets is not known. No quality values exist for individual bases; no much larger clone is one base distant. The treatment or condition label, as the study defines it: live attenuated yellow fever vaccine strain. Two biological replicates of bulk PBMCs were collected at each blood-draw timepoint. PBMCs were isolated from peripheral blood using a standard Ficoll-Paque protocol. RNA was extracted with TriZol from bulk PBMCs, CD4 and CD8 fractions, and dextramer-positive and dextramer-negative fractions. These reads were obtained on an Illumina NovaSeq 6000. Synthesis of TCR cDNA relied on 5'RACE template switching, a step that introduced a universal primer site along with unique molecular identifiers. Priming of cDNA synthesis was performed from both the TCR alpha and TCR beta constant segments. Libraries were amplified in two PCR steps, with sample barcodes and sequencing adapters added in the second step. Libraries were sequenced on Illumina HiSeq 2500 (2x100 bp) or NovaSeq (2x150 bp). Turning to the authors' computational methods: MIGEC was used to demultiplex reads and collapse the reads into UMI consensus sequences, and MiXCR was used for V(D)J alignment. Vaccine-responding clonotypes were identified with edgeR using replicate PBMC samples, with FDR below 0.01 and a log2 fold change above 5 up to day 15 being required. CD4 or CD8 identity was assigned to each bulk clonotype according to whether the clonotype was present at higher abundance in the sequenced CD4 repertoire or the sequenced CD8 repertoire. TCRdb trimmed the raw reads at Q25, called clones with MiXCR and kept productive beta chains. For every CDR3 protein sequence, its rows merge into one entry that carries the most common genes and DNA. The authors' filters were not applied to this entry. The sample table records about 310,000 distinct CDR3 sequences; around 3.6% of these occur just once. Jointly, the top ten make up about 25% of the sample.

The chain couples TRBV7-6 to TRBJ2-2, with TRBD2 as a weak D call on 5 bases. This receptor was taken from a young man who received the YFV17D yellow fever vaccine. The sample in question was PBMCs, obtained on the day of the yellow fever booster vaccination. The CDR3 here reads CASSFGGNTGELFF. The bases are TGTGCCAGCAGCTTTGGAGGGAACACCGGGGAGCTGTTTTTT.